Following are 25 T cell receptor beta chains from one sample sequenced in a study of cytomegalovirus exposure and HLA in healthy donors. The study ran its PCR with 60 Vbeta and 13 Jbeta primers. Produced via immunoSEQ multiplex PCR; TCRdb's table is partial and in-frame only. The sample shows fewer than 150,000 clones, approximately 61% of them seen only once. The sequenced sample consisted of PBMCs. The receptors originated from a human donor in good health.

This clone was seen more than once but under ten times. The rearrangement joins TRBV5-1 to TRBJ2-7, with D possibly being TRBD1 (6 bases). The V and J ends lost 0 bases and 5 bases respectively, with 15 bases between them. This CDR3 spans 15 amino acids. CDR1 is SGHRS, CDR2 YFSETQ, per germline. DNA of the CDR3: TGCGCCAGCAGCTTGGTACAGGGTGGTGGTAACGAGCAGTACTTC. As protein: CASSLVQGGGNEQYF. Filled out from reference TRBV5-1 and TRBJ2-7, the complete variable domain reads KAGVTQTPRYLIKTRGQQVTLSCSPISGHRSVSWYQQTPGQGLQFLFEYFSETQRNKGNFPGRFSGRQFSNSRSEMNVSTLELGDSALYLCASSLVQGGGNEQYFGPGTRLTVT.

This chain connects TRBV19 to TRBJ2-7; 7 nucleotides line up with TRBD2. Germline V gene sequence: CDR1 LNHDA, CDR2 SQIVND (reference sequence). The CDR3 runs to 14 residues. V shed 8 bases, J shed 3 bases, and the junction held 10 bases outside the gene matches. The CDR3 DNA follows: TGTGCCAGTCGCCCCTCTAGCGGAATCTACGAGCAGTACTTC. It is translated as CASRPSSGIYEQYF.

This clone was seen only a few times. The V and J genes are TRBV7-2 and TRBJ1-1; TRBD1 matches at 9 bases. The CDR3 totals 15 residues. Germline lookup yields CDR1 SGHTA and CDR2 FQGNSA. The ends lost 5 bases at V and 1 base at J; junction bases unmatched: 5. CDR3 coding DNA: TGTGCCAGCAGCCCAGGGACAGGGCCGAACACTGAAGCTTTCTTT. Its translation is CASSPGTGPNTEAFF.

To note about this clone: This specimen includes other DNA sequences encoding the same CDR3. The rearrangement links TRBV29-1 to TRBJ1-5; possible D gene TRBD1, 6 bases. There are 13 residues in the CDR3. Trimming removed 4 bases at V and 2 bases at J, with 9 bases between. Germline-derived CDR1 and CDR2 are SQVTM and ANQGSEA. Here the CDR3 DNA reads TGCAGCGTTGGGGCAGGGGGCAATCAGCCCCAGCATTTT. It specifies CSVGAGGNQPQHF.

About this clone itself: A read error may account for a junction end that differs from germline. The genes are TRBV13 and TRBJ2-7, with D possibly TRBD1 on 5 matching bases. The germline CDR1 and CDR2 sequences are PRHDT and FYEKMQ (reference sequence). The CDR3 is 13 residues long. In nucleotides, the CDR3 is TGTACCAGCAGCTTAGACAGAAACTACGAGCAGTACTTC. Protein: CTSSLDRNYEQYF.

In this sample, this clone turned up once. The rearrangement joins TRBV19 to TRBJ2-5; D call uncertain. The CDR3 totals 13 residues. Looked up from germline, CDR1 is LNHDA and CDR2 is SQIVND (reference sequence). Trimming took off 7 bases at V and 0 bases at J, with 9 bases between the two ends. In DNA, the CDR3 is TGTGCCAGTACCGCTAGTAACCAAGAGACCCAGTACTTC. This gives the protein CASTASNQETQYF.

The chain has TRBV5-1 and TRBJ1-1; the D is unclear. Trimming shortened V by 1 base and J by 5 bases, and 12 bases separated the two germline ends. The CDR3 consists of 14 residues. Per germline, CDR1 SGHRS and CDR2 YFSETQ. The CDR3, as DNA: TGCGCCAGCAGCTTGTCGGCGCTAGAAACTGAAGCTTTCTTT. It specifies CASSLSALETEAFF.

The V gene is TRBV7-3, the J gene TRBJ1-2, with 9 bases fitting TRBD1. Germline lookup yields CDR1 SGHTA and CDR2 FQGTGA. This CDR3 comprises 13 residues. The V and J ends lost 5 bases and 6 bases, in that order; junction bases with no gene match: 4. In DNA, the CDR3 is TGTGCCAGCAGCCGGGACAGGGAGAATGGCTACACCTTC. This gives the protein CASSRDRENGYTF. The full variable domain, its missing parts supplied by reference TRBV7-3 and TRBJ1-2, is GAGVSQTPSNKVTEKGKYVELRCDPISGHTALYWYRQSLGQGPEFLIYFQGTGAADDSGLPNDRFFAVRPEGSVSTLKIQRTERGDSAVYLCASSRDRENGYTFGSGTRLTVV.

V gene TRBV11-2 combines with J gene TRBJ2-7; D call uncertain. Germline values: CDR1 SGHAT, CDR2 FQNNGV. This CDR3 spans 12 amino acids. Between the trimmed V and J ends, which lost 2 bases and 3 bases, there was a span of 5 bases. The CDR3, as DNA: TGTGCCAGCAGCTTAAACAGCTACGAGCAGTACTTC. This codes for CASSLNSYEQYF.

The chain employs TRBV2 and TRBJ2-2; weak D call: TRBD1 (6 bases). Trimming stripped 9 bases from V and 5 bases from J, with 19 bases between. CDR3 size: 15 residues. Germline CDR1 SNHLY, CDR2 FYNNEI. The CDR3 sequence: CASLQQGGITGELFF. The CDR3 DNA is TGTGCCAGTCTCCAACAAGGGGGAATTACCGGGGAGCTGTTTTTT.

The genes are TRBV19 and TRBJ1-1, with D possibly being TRBD1 (6 bases). Germline CDR1 LNHDA, CDR2 SQIVND (reference sequence). V was pared by 7 bases and J by 4 bases, with 13 bases between. CDR3 length equals 13 residues. CDR3 DNA sequence: TGTGCCAGTACACAGGGCCGTGGCACTGAAGCTTTCTTT. This encodes CASTQGRGTEAFF.

In its sample, this clone was seen a few times. The chain has TRBV14 and TRBJ2-1; 9 bases are shared with TRBD2. This CDR3 has 15 residues. Germline CDR1 is SGHDN and CDR2 is FVKESK. The V and J ends lost 4 bases and 0 bases, in that order; junction bases with no gene match: 1. The CDR3 DNA reads as TGTGCCAGCAGCCTTAGCGGGAGCTCCTACAATGAGCAGTTCTTC. Residues: CASSLSGSSYNEQFF.

This chain uses TRBV18 with TRBJ1-2, with unresolved D. This CDR3 is built from 15 residues. Germline CDR1 KGHSH, CDR2 LQKENI. V was cut by 5 bases and J by 0 bases, with 13 bases left in between. The CDR3 loop is CASSTPQEANYGYTF. DNA of the CDR3: TGTGCCAGCTCAACCCCCCAGGAGGCTAACTATGGCTACACCTTC.

This chain links TRBV27 with TRBJ1-2; D is perhaps TRBD1 (5 bases). This CDR3 comprises 15 residues. Trimming took off 2 bases at V and 5 bases at J, with 15 bases between the two ends. Germline loops: CDR1 MNHEY, CDR2 SMNVEV (reference sequence). This CDR3 is CASSLSLPGAYGYTF. The CDR3 DNA follows: TGTGCCAGCAGTTTAAGTCTTCCTGGGGCATATGGCTACACCTTC.

The rearrangement uses TRBV18 and TRBJ1-1; 11 nucleotides line up with TRBD1. This CDR3 is 14 amino acids long. The V gene end was trimmed by 6 bases and the J gene end by 4 bases; junction bases not matched to a gene: 4. Germline V gene data show CDR1 as KGHSH and CDR2 as LQKENI. The CDR3 coding sequence is TGTGCCAGCTCGGGCGGGACAGGGGGCACTGAAGCTTTCTTT. The encoded protein is CASSGGTGGTEAFF.

This clone was detected only once. This sequence joins TRBV28 and TRBJ2-3, with D unclear. Germline CDR1 MDHEN, CDR2 SYDVKM. V lost 3 bases and J 3 bases, leaving 13 bases between the germline ends. The CDR3 covers 15 residues. Here the CDR3 reads CASSFLDLGTDTQYF. The CDR3 DNA is TGTGCCAGCAGTTTTCTAGATTTGGGTACAGATACGCAGTATTTT.

The chain combines TRBV18 with TRBJ1-5; D gene ambiguous. Germline CDR1 is KGHSH and CDR2 is LQKENI. The CDR3 loop spans 15 amino acids. Trimming pared 3 bases from V and 3 bases from J, leaving 12 bases between. CDR3 bases: TGTGCCAGCTCACCCGAGGTGGCGCCCAATCAGCCCCAGCATTTT. This translates into CASSPEVAPNQPQHF.

V usage is TRBV5-1 and J usage is TRBJ2-5, with D uncertain. The last part of the DNA fits TRBJ2-7 better; the J call may be wrong. From germline, CDR1 is SGHRS and CDR2 YFSETQ. This CDR3 comprises 13 residues. DNA for the CDR3: TGCGCCAGCAGCTTACTACAATCCTACGAGCAGTACTTC. Its translation: CASSLLQSYEQYF.

The chain uses TRBV29-1 and TRBJ2-2; D gene ambiguous. Germline-derived CDR1 and CDR2 are SQVTM and ANQGSEA. Trimming took off 5 bases at V and 7 bases at J, with 11 bases between the two ends. CDR3 length: 12 amino acids. As DNA, the CDR3 is TGCAGCGTTATTCTAAATCTCGGGGAGCTGTTTTTT. Translated, it gives CSVILNLGELFF.

This chain links TRBV4-3 with TRBJ2-3, with TRBD2 matching over 13 bases. V was clipped by 0 bases and J by 2 bases; unmatched bases: 5. The CDR3 consists of 18 residues. The germline V gene has CDR1 LGHNA and CDR2 YSLEER. The CDR3 sequence is CASSQEGTSGIDTDTQYF. In DNA, the CDR3 is TGCGCCAGCAGCCAAGAGGGGACTAGCGGGATTGACACAGATACGCAGTATTTT.

CDR3 bases: TGTGCCAGCAGTTACTCGAGCGGGAGGTGGGGCAATGAGCAGTTCTTC. Translation gives CASSYSSGRWGNEQFF. V usage is TRBV6-6 and J usage is TRBJ2-1, with 9 positions matching TRBD2. The germline V gene encodes CDR1 MNHNY and CDR2 SVGAGI (reference sequence). Losses at the gene ends were 0 bases for V and 6 bases for J; bases not matched to a gene: 6. The CDR3 is made up of 16 amino acids.

V gene TRBV6-1 combines with J gene TRBJ2-7, with 7 bases identical to TRBD1. Germline trimming cut 5 bases from V and 5 bases from J; bases unmatched to any gene: 3. This CDR3 has 12 residues. Germline-derived CDR1 and CDR2 are MNHNS and SASEGT. Here the CDR3 reads CASSRTGNEQYF. In DNA, the CDR3 is TGTGCCAGCAGTAGGACAGGTAACGAGCAGTACTTC.

Concerning this clone itself: This sample includes further DNA sequences coding for the same CDR3. This chain connects TRBV18 to TRBJ2-7, with 8 bases fitting TRBD1. After removal of 4 bases from V and 2 bases from J, the junction contained 4 bases not matched to a gene. CDR1 KGHSH and CDR2 LQKENI come from the germline V gene. This CDR3 contains 14 residues. The DNA of the CDR3 is TGTGCCAGCTCACAACGACAGGGGCCCTACGAGCAGTACTTC. As protein: CASSQRQGPYEQYF. Supplemented by reference TRBV18 and TRBJ2-7, the full variable domain reads NAGVMQNPRHLVRRRGQEARLRCSPMKGHSHVYWYRQLPEEGLKFMVYLQKENIIDESGMPKERFSAEFPKEGPSILRIQQVVRGDSAAYFCASSQRQGPYEQYFGPGTRLTVT.

Only a few counts were recorded for this clone. The gene calls are TRBV28 and TRBJ2-7; 9 bases line up with TRBD1. The CDR3 length is 14 residues. Germline lookup yields CDR1 MDHEN and CDR2 SYDVKM. The V segment lost 6 bases and the J segment 0 bases; nucleotides outside the gene matches: 3. The CDR3 reads CASRGTGSSYEQYF. The CDR3 region has the DNA TGTGCCAGCAGGGGGACAGGGAGCTCCTACGAGCAGTACTTC. Using reference TRBV28 and TRBJ2-7 for the parts outside the CDR3, the full variable domain is DVKVTQSSRYLVKRTGEKVFLECVQDMDHENMFWYRQDPGLGLRLIYFSYDVKMKEKGDIPEGYSVSREKKERFSLILESASTNQTSMYLCASRGTGSSYEQYFGPGTRLTVT.

This chain uses TRBV9 with TRBJ2-5, with 10 positions matching TRBD1. In germline, CDR1 is SGDLS, CDR2 YYNGEE. V shed 0 bases, J shed 2 bases, and the junction held 4 bases outside the gene matches. This CDR3 contains 16 residues. The DNA of the CDR3 is TGTGCCAGCAGCGTAGGTGGGACAGGGGTGCAAGAGACCCAGTACTTC. This encodes CASSVGGTGVQETQYF.